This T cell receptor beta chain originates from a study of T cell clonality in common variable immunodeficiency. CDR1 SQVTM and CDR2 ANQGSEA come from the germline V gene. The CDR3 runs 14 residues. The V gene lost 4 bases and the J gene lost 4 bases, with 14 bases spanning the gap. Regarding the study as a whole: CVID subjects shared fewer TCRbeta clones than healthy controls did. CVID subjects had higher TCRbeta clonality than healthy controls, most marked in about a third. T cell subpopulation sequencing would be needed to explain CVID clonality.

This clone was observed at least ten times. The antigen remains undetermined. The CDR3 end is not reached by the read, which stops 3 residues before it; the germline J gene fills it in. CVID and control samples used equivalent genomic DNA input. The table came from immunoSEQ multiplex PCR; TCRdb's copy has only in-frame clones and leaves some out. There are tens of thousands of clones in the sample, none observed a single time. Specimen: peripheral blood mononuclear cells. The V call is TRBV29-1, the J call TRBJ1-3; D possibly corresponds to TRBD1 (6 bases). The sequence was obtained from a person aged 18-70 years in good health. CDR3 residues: CSVGEQGTGNTIYF. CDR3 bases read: TGCAGCGTTGGGGAACAGGGTACGGGAAACACC.